These T cell receptor beta chains were read from a single sample in a study of cytomegalovirus exposure and HLA in healthy donors. Clones were sequenced by immunoSEQ multiplex PCR, and TCRdb holds only the in-frame ones, with some missing. The sample holds about 130,000 clones, around 80% seen once. The sequencing sample was made of PBMCs. The receptor source for this set is a man aged 40-49 years in good health and CMV-seropositive. Both conserved end residues are part of each CDR3. A D gene is named only where the DNA matches it firmly. Some rows mark clone size as missing; the rest say once, few, many or name a class of expanded clone.

V gene: TRBV7-7
D gene: TRBD2
J gene: TRBJ2-3
clone size: -
CDR3 protein: CASSSGGLAGADTQYF
CDR3 DNA: TGTGCCAGCAGCTCGGGGGGACTAGCGGGAGCAGATACGCAGTATTTT

V gene: TRBV19
D gene: TRBD1
J gene: TRBJ2-1
clone size: once
CDR3 protein: CASSPLARDSQFF
CDR3 DNA: TGTGCCAGTAGTCCCCTCGCCCGGGACAGTCAGTTCTTC

V gene: TRBV7-9
D gene: -
J gene: TRBJ1-2
clone size: -
CDR3 protein: CASSLAGGSSNYGYTF
CDR3 DNA: TGTGCCAGCAGCTTAGCGGGGGGATCATCTAACTATGGCTACACCTTC

V gene: TRBV5-8
D gene: -
J gene: TRBJ1-5
clone size: few
CDR3 protein: CASSPRGPQHF
CDR3 DNA: TGTGCCAGCAGCCCTAGGGGGCCCCAGCATTTT

V gene: TRBV5-1
D gene: -
J gene: TRBJ2-1
clone size: -
CDR3 protein: CASSLVSSYNEQFF
CDR3 DNA: TGCGCCAGCAGCTTGGTTAGCTCCTACAATGAGCAGTTCTTC

V gene: TRBV7-8
D gene: -
J gene: TRBJ1-3
clone size: -
CDR3 protein: CASSLARQISGNTIYF
CDR3 DNA: TGTGCCAGCAGCTTAGCGCGGCAGATCTCTGGAAACACCATATATTTT

V gene: TRBV30
D gene: -
J gene: TRBJ1-1
clone size: -
CDR3 protein: CAWSTARGWDTEAFF
CDR3 DNA: TGTGCCTGGAGTACCGCGAGAGGCTGGGACACTGAAGCTTTCTTT

V gene: TRBV7-9
D gene: -
J gene: TRBJ1-1
clone size: few
CDR3 protein: CASTTRRGLGNTEAFF
CDR3 DNA: TGTGCCAGCACCACCCGGCGGGGGTTAGGGAACACTGAAGCTTTCTTT

V gene: TRBV25-1
D gene: -
J gene: TRBJ1-6
clone size: -
CDR3 protein: CASTREGNSPLHF
CDR3 DNA: TGTGCCAGCACTCGAGAGGGCAATTCACCCCTCCACTTT

V gene: TRBV15
D gene: TRBD2
J gene: TRBJ2-1
clone size: few
CDR3 protein: CATSRTGREGEQFF
CDR3 DNA: TGTGCCACCAGCAGAACCGGGAGGGAGGGTGAGCAGTTCTTC

V gene: TRBV21-1
D gene: -
J gene: TRBJ2-1
clone size: -
CDR3 protein: CASILSTGSYNEQFF
CDR3 DNA: TGTGCCAGCATCCTGTCTACGGGGTCGTACAATGAGCAGTTCTTC